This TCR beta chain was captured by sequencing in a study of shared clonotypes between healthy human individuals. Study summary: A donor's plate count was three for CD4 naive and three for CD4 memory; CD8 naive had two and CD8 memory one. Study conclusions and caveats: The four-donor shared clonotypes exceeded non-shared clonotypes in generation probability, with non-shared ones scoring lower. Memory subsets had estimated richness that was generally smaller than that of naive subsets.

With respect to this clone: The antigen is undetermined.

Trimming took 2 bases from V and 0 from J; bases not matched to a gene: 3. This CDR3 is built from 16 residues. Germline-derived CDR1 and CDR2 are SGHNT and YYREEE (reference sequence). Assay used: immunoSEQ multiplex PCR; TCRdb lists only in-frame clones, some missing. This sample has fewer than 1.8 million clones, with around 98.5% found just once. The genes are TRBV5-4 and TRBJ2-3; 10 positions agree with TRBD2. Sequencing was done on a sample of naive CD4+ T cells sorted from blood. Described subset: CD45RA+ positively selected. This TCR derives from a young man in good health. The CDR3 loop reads CASSFRLAGSTDTQYF. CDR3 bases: TGTGCCAGCAGCTTCCGACTAGCGGGCAGCACAGATACGCAGTATTTT.